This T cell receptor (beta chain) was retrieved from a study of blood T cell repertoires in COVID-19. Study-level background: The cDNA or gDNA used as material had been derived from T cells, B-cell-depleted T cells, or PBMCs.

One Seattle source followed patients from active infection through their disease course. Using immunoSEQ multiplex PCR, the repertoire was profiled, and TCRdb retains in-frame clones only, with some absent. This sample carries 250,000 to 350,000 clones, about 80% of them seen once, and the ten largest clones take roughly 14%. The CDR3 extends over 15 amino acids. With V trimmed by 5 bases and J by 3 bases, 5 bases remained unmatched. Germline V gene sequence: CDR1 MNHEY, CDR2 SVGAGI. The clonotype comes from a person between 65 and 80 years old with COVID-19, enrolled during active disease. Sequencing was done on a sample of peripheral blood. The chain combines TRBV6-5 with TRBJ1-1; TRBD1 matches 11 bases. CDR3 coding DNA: TGTGCCAGCAGTCTAAGGGACAGGGGGGACACTGAAGCTTTCTTT. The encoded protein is CASSLRDRGDTEAFF.